The 20 T cell receptor beta chains below all came from one sample that was sequenced in a study of T cell repertoires in cytomegalovirus infection. TCRdb fed the reads into MiXCR, producing one record per CDR3 protein. The repertoire has roughly 130,000 distinct CDR3 sequences, approximately 9.2% of them found once; the top ten carry roughly a tenth. The sequencing sample was made of PBMCs. The receptors come from a human donor in good health (CMV status not recorded). Some clones in this sample may be carry-over from other donors' samples.

This clonotype came up many times. This chain joins TRBV7-6 and TRBJ1-5; tentatively, D is TRBD1 (5 bases). The CDR3 consists of 14 residues. Trimming pared 5 bases from V and 2 bases from J, leaving 10 bases between. Germline V gene lookup returns CDR1 SGHVS and CDR2 FNYEAQ. The CDR3 here is CASSPGIGNQPQHF. The DNA for the CDR3 is TGTGCCAGCAGCCCAGGGATCGGCAATCAGCCCCAGCATTTT.

As regards this clonotype: A much larger clonotype is one base distant, so this may be a read error. The DNA for the CDR3 is TGTGCCAGTAATATGACAGGGGTCGCCTACAATGAGCAGTTCTTC. Translated, it gives CASNMTGVAYNEQFF. The chain recombines TRBV19 with TRBJ2-1, with 8 bases that match TRBD1. Germline V gives CDR1 LNHDA, CDR2 SQIVND (reference sequence). This CDR3 spans 15 amino acids. J lost 2 bases, V lost 7 bases, and 7 bases had no gene match.

At least ten counts were recorded for this clonotype. The V gene is TRBV7-2, the J gene TRBJ2-1; D tentatively fits TRBD1 or TRBD2 (5 bases each). V shed 0 bases and J shed 7 bases, with 13 bases lying between them. This CDR3 has 15 residues. Germline CDR1 is SGHTA and CDR2 is FQGNSA. Here the CDR3 reads CASSLAGTATNEQFF. For the CDR3, the DNA is TGTGCCAGCAGCTTAGCGGGGACGGCGACGAATGAGCAGTTCTTC.

This clonotype occurred many times. The DNA of the CDR3 is TGCAGTGCTAGACGCCCGGGACACCTTAACTATGGCTACACCTTC. Translating it yields CSARRPGHLNYGYTF. The rearrangement links TRBV20-1 to TRBJ1-2, with a tentative D call TRBD1 (6 bases). The length of the CDR3 is 15 residues. V shed 2 bases and J shed 1 base, with 14 bases lying between them. In germline, CDR1 is DFQATT, CDR2 SNEGSKA (reference sequence).

In this sample, this clonotype turned up many times. The V call is TRBV7-2, the J call TRBJ1-3, with D unclear. Trimming shortened V by 3 bases and J by 2 bases, and 8 bases separated the two germline ends. This CDR3 has 14 amino acids. Germline V gives CDR1 SGHTA, CDR2 FQGNSA. The CDR3 DNA sequence: TGTGCCAGCAGCTTTACGTCGCCTGGAAACACCATATATTTT. It yields the protein CASSFTSPGNTIYF.

This clonotype was picked up many times. V is TRBV5-4 and J is TRBJ2-7, with D perhaps matching TRBD1 or TRBD2 (6 bases each). The CDR3 runs to 15 residues. From germline, CDR1 is SGHNT and CDR2 YYREEE (reference sequence). Deletions cut 3 bases from V and 2 bases from J, with 15 bases between. DNA for the CDR3: TGTGCCAGCAGCTCGGCCCGGGGGCCGCCCTACGAGCAGTACTTC. Protein: CASSSARGPPYEQYF.

This clonotype was recorded at least ten times. The V call is TRBV11-2, the J call TRBJ1-6; maybe TRBD1 (6 bases). Germline-derived CDR1 and CDR2 are SGHAT and FQNNGV. CDR3 length: 13 amino acids. V lost 6 bases and J 9 bases, leaving 12 bases between the germline ends. The DNA for the CDR3 is TGTGCCAGCAGTCGAGGGGGGAGTTCACCCCTCCACTTT. Residues: CASSRGGSSPLHF.

This clonotype was seen repeatedly, ten times or more. J is TRBJ2-3 and V is TRBV7-8, with D unclear. The germline V and J ends were trimmed by 7 bases and 0 bases, with 14 bases remaining between them. The CDR3 extends over 15 amino acids. CDR1 SGHVS and CDR2 FQNEAQ come from the germline V gene. CDR3: CASTVDSGSTDTQYF. CDR3 nucleotides: TGTGCCAGCACCGTTGATTCCGGGAGCACAGATACGCAGTATTTT.

The chain has TRBV14 and TRBJ1-6; 8 bases map to TRBD1. CDR3 length: 15 amino acids. V shed 1 base, J shed 7 bases, and the junction held 3 bases outside the gene matches. Germline V gene lookup returns CDR1 SGHDN and CDR2 FVKESK. DNA of the CDR3: TGTGCCAGCAGCCAAGGGACAGGGTACAATTCACCCCTCCACTTT. It encodes CASSQGTGYNSPLHF.

The V call is TRBV7-9, the J call TRBJ1-6; D remains ambiguous. Per the germline V gene, CDR1 is SEHNR and CDR2 is FQNEAQ (reference sequence). This CDR3 spans 14 amino acids. V lost 5 bases to trimming and J lost 5 bases, with 10 bases between them. Here the CDR3 reads CASSRIQNNSPLHF. The CDR3 DNA reads as TGTGCCAGCAGCCGGATCCAGAATAATTCACCCCTCCACTTT. The complete variable domain, with remaining parts taken from reference TRBV7-9 and TRBJ1-6, reads DTGVSQNPRHKITKRGQNVTFRCDPISEHNRLYWYRQTLGQGPEFLTYFQNEAQLEKSRLLSDRFSAERPKGSFSTLEIQRTEQGDSAMYLCASSRIQNNSPLHFGNGTRLTVT.

This clonotype was detected many times. The V and J genes are TRBV6-4 and TRBJ2-5; 8 nucleotides agree with TRBD2. The CDR3 loop spans 15 amino acids. CDR1 is MRHNA and CDR2 is SNTAGT in the germline V gene. The junction had 5 bases not matched to a gene; V was cut back by 3 bases and J by 2 bases. The CDR3 region has the DNA TGTGCCAGCAGTGAACAGCGGGGGAATCAAGAGACCCAGTACTTC. Residues: CASSEQRGNQETQYF.

The chain couples TRBV29-1 to TRBJ1-1, with D uncertain. CDR1 SQVTM and CDR2 ANQGSEA come from the germline V gene. V was cut by 2 bases and J by 2 bases, with 9 bases left in between. The CDR3 loop spans 13 amino acids. The CDR3 here is CSVEKQPNTEAFF. The DNA of the CDR3 is TGCAGCGTTGAAAAGCAGCCCAACACTGAAGCTTTCTTT.

This clonotype has ten or more counts. The V gene is TRBV7-7, the J gene TRBJ2-2, with 7 nucleotides matching TRBD2. This CDR3 is 14 amino acids long. The germline V gene has CDR1 SSHAT and CDR2 FNYEAQ (reference sequence). The trim removed 3 bases at V and 3 bases at J, leaving 1 base unmatched. The CDR3 DNA reads as TGTGCCAGCAGCTTGGGGGGGGACACCGGGGAGCTGTTTTTT. This encodes CASSLGGDTGELFF.

This clonotype was seen a few times. The chain links TRBV2 to TRBJ1-4; a weak D match, TRBD1 (5 bases). The CDR3 extends over 14 amino acids. CDR1 and CDR2 (germline): SNHLY, FYNNEI. V was cut by 6 bases and J by 8 bases, with 16 bases left in between. The CDR3: CASRRGQVGEKLFF. DNA of the CDR3: TGTGCCAGCAGGAGGGGCCAGGTCGGCGAAAAACTGTTTTTT.

This clonotype was observed many times. This chain uses TRBV12-3 or TRBV12-4 with TRBJ2-1; no clear D gene. The V and J ends lost 6 bases and 9 bases respectively, with 12 bases between them. The CDR3 length is 12 residues. This CDR3 reads CASRKQNLEQFF. DNA for the CDR3: TGTGCCAGCAGAAAGCAGAACCTTGAGCAGTTCTTC.

CDR3 in amino acids: CASSFGTNYDEQFF. The CDR3, as DNA: TGTGCCAGCAGCTTTGGGACTAATTACGATGAGCAGTTCTTC. V is TRBV7-9 and J is TRBJ2-1, with 7 bases lining up with TRBD2. V dropped 3 bases and J dropped 8; count of bases not matched to a gene: 7. Per germline, CDR1 SEHNR and CDR2 FQNEAQ (reference sequence). The CDR3 has 14 amino acids.

This clonotype was recorded only once. The chain joins TRBV28 to TRBJ2-7; possible D gene TRBD1, 6 bases. Trimming left V 6 bases short and J 1 base short, with 16 bases between. There are 15 residues in the CDR3. CDR1 and CDR2 from the germline V gene are MDHEN and SYDVKM. CDR3 sequence: CASREGTGQSYEQYF. The CDR3 nucleotides are TGTGCCAGCAGAGAGGGTACTGGACAGTCCTACGAGCAGTACTTC.

This clonotype was seen more than once but under ten times. The chain employs TRBV20-1 and TRBJ2-7, with TRBD2 as a possible D gene (6 bases). The CDR3 totals 16 residues. V lost 0 bases and J 6 bases, leaving 21 bases between the germline ends. Germline V gives CDR1 DFQATT, CDR2 SNEGSKA (reference sequence). The CDR3 region has the DNA TGCAGTGCTAGAGATATTCGGGGGTCCCCTCCCGCCGAGCAGTACTTC. As protein: CSARDIRGSPPAEQYF.

This clonotype was observed at least ten times. V usage is TRBV5-1 and J usage is TRBJ2-3; TRBD2 is a possible D gene (7 bases). The V gene lost 0 bases and the J gene lost 1 base, with 9 bases spanning the gap. Per germline, CDR1 SGHRS and CDR2 YFSETQ. CDR3 length: 15 residues. CDR3 loop: CASSLGGGRTDTQYF. CDR3 DNA sequence: TGCGCCAGCAGCTTGGGCGGGGGCCGCACAGATACGCAGTATTTT.

This clonotype showed up many times. The J gene is TRBJ1-2, the V gene TRBV25-1; D gene unclear. Germline-derived CDR1 and CDR2 are MGHDK and SYGVNS. V was trimmed by 4 bases and J by 4 bases, leaving 4 bases between them. The CDR3 spans 11 residues. CDR3 bases: TGTGCCAGCAGTGCTGTCTATGGCTACACCTTC. It encodes CASSAVYGYTF.